This T cell receptor (beta chain) was sequenced for a study of Ad26.COV2.S vaccination and SARS-CoV-2 variants. Sequencing used immunoSEQ multiplex PCR; TCRdb keeps in-frame clones, though not all of them. Of hundreds of thousands of clones in the sample, more than 70% were seen once. Treatment in this sample: 15 to 20 received Ad26.COV2.S at low or high dose, single or two shots; roughly 5 received placebo; per-sample allocation not given. Specimens were obtained on day 63 following the first vaccine or placebo injection. CDR1 is SGHAT, CDR2 FQNNGV, per germline. This CDR3 has 16 residues. The V and J ends lost 3 bases and 0 bases respectively, with 11 bases between them. This clone was observed a single time.

This material consisted of peripheral blood, taken in a trial of Ad26.COV2.S vaccine versus placebo. The chain links TRBV11-2 to TRBJ2-2; D is perhaps TRBD1 or TRBD2 (5 bases each). The receptor comes from a person aged 18-60 years who received the Ad26.COV2.S COVID-19 vaccine or a placebo. Written as DNA, the CDR3 is TGTGCCAGCAGCTTTTCCGGGGCCGCGAACACCGGGGAGCTGTTTTTT. Its protein product is CASSFSGAANTGELFF. The full variable domain, in which reference TRBV11-2 and TRBJ2-2 provide the parts outside the CDR3, is EAGVAQSPRYKIIEKRQSVAFWCNPISGHATLYWYQQILGQGPKLLIQFQNNGVVDDSQLPKDRFSAERLKGVDSTLKIQPAKLEDSAVYLCASSFSGAANTGELFFGEGSRLTVL.